Below, one T cell receptor beta chain is given with its context. This entry comes from a study of T cells in Graves' hyperthyroidism and ophthalmopathy. The CDR3 runs 14 residues. The germline V gene encodes CDR1 LNHNV and CDR2 YYDKDF (reference sequence). Trimming shortened V by 8 bases and J by 4 bases, and 15 bases separated the two germline ends. Amplification yielded TCR beta CDR3 regions, with RNA transcripts as the source. The HTBI primer set served for first-round RT-PCR of the TCR CDR3. TCRdb reprocessed the multiplex PCR reads with MiXCR, giving one entry per CDR3 protein. The table has hundreds of thousands of distinct CDR3 sequences, 16% seen once; the top ten hold around 18%.

Sequencing was performed on blood. The gene calls are TRBV15 and TRBJ2-1; D may be TRBD2 (5 bases). The origin of this receptor is a woman under 30 with Graves' hyperthyroidism. This chain's CDR3 is CATCAGLQYNEQFF. The CDR3 nucleotides read TGTGCCACCTGCGCTGGACTTCAATACAATGAGCAGTTCTTC.